What follows are 6 T cell receptor beta chains derived from one specimen sequenced in a study of T cell responses to AZD1222 COVID-19 vaccine. The repertoire was sequenced with immunoSEQ multiplex PCR; TCRdb's copy has only in-frame clones and lacks some. The profile shows 110,000 or so clones, around nine tenths of them singletons. The sequenced sample was peripheral blood, obtained 28 days after the second AZD1222 dose. The receptors come from an adult who received the AZD1222 COVID-19 vaccine.

V usage is TRBV6-5 and J usage is TRBJ2-2, with D unresolved. Germline-derived CDR1 and CDR2 are MNHEY and SVGAGI. The CDR3 extends over 14 amino acids. The V and J ends lost 6 bases and 1 base respectively, with 9 bases between them. CDR3 in amino acids: CASSSPVNTGELFF. The CDR3 DNA reads TGTGCCAGCAGCTCCCCTGTGAACACCGGGGAGCTGTTTTTT.

This clone is a singleton in its sample. The junction does not match germline at one end; this may be a read error. The rearrangement joins TRBV12-3 or TRBV12-4 to TRBJ1-2; no firm D call. This CDR3 contains 13 residues. CDR3 sequence: CATRSLMEQWLIF. In DNA, the CDR3 is TGTGCCACCCGGTCCCTGATGGAACAATGGCTAATCTTC.

This sequence joins TRBV30 and TRBJ1-2, with 7 bases identical to TRBD1. CDR1 is GTSNPN and CDR2 is SVGIG in the germline V gene (reference sequence). The CDR3 contains 14 residues. V gave up 5 bases and J gave up 6 bases; unmatched junction bases: 12. In DNA, the CDR3 is TGTGCCTGGGGGGGGGACAGCGGCGCAGATGGCTACACCTTC. Its translation is CAWGGDSGADGYTF. The variable domain in full, with the rest retrieved from reference TRBV30 and TRBJ1-2, is SQTIHQWPATLVQPVGSPLSLECTVEGTSNPNLYWYRQAAGRGLQLLFYSVGIGQISSEVPQNLSASRPQDRQFILSSKKLLLSDSGFYLCAWGGDSGADGYTFGSGTRLTVV.

The chain joins TRBV5-6 to TRBJ1-2, with a possible D match to TRBD1 (5 bases). CDR3 length equals 15 residues. Trimming took 7 bases from V and 0 from J, leaving 16 bases between them. Per germline, CDR1 SGHDT and CDR2 YYEEEE. The CDR3 region has the DNA TGTGCCAGCCTAACCCGCCGAGGGGCTAACTATGGCTACACCTTC. This gives the protein CASLTRRGANYGYTF.

The V and J genes are TRBV11-3 and TRBJ1-5, with a weak D call TRBD1 (5 bases). CDR3 length: 15 residues. Germline CDR1 is SGHNT and CDR2 is YENEEA. Trimming stripped 3 bases from V and 0 bases from J, with 9 bases between. The CDR3 DNA is TGTGCCAGCAGCTTGGGACTTTATAGCAATCAGCCCCAGCATTTT. Translated, it gives CASSLGLYSNQPQHF.

This chain's CDR3 is CASSLGEKLFF. In DNA form, the CDR3 reads TGTGCCAGCAGCCTGGGGGAAAAACTGTTTTTT. This chain uses TRBV3-1 (or the pseudogene TRBV3-2) with TRBJ1-4; D is undetermined. CDR3 size: 11 residues. V was clipped by 4 bases and J by 8 bases, with 5 bases between them. CDR1 is LGHDT, CDR2 YNNKEL, per germline (reference sequence).